A selection of T cell receptor beta chains follows, all from one sample in a study of blood T cell repertoires in COVID-19. Measured with immunoSEQ multiplex PCR; TCRdb has only the in-frame clones, and not every one. The repertoire holds about 170,000 clones, with about 85% as singletons. Sequenced material: peripheral blood. The receptors shown here come from a woman in her 70s with COVID-19, enrolled during active disease. Both conserved end residues are part of each CDR3. The D gene is left open where the match is weak. Expanded clones are given a class, and other clones once, few, many or no size at all.

TRBV5-4	TRBJ1-2	.	.	TGTGCCAGCAGCCTTAGGACAGTGGGGGCTAACTATGGCTACACCTTC	CASSLRTVGANYGYTF
TRBV12-3/TRBV12-4	TRBJ1-2	.	.	TGTGCCAGCAGTTTATTCCCAGATTATGGCTACACCTTC	CASSLFPDYGYTF
TRBV5-4	TRBJ2-7	.	.	TGTGCCAGCAGCTTGACGTATGGGACATACGAGCAGTACTTC	CASSLTYGTYEQYF
TRBV20-1	TRBJ1-2	.	.	TGCAGTGCTGTACCGGACTATGGCTACACCTTC	CSAVPDYGYTF
TRBV18	TRBJ2-7	.	.	TGTGCCAGCTCACCACTACAGGAAAGTTCCGAGCAGTACTTC	CASSPLQESSEQYF
TRBV7-9	TRBJ2-1	few	TRBD1	TGTGCCAGCAGCTCGACCCGGACAGGGAGGAATGAGCAGTTCTTC	CASSSTRTGRNEQFF
TRBV4-1	TRBJ1-2	.	.	TGCGCCAGCAGCCAAGAGGAGCGGGGTCGTGTGGGTGGCTACACCTTC	CASSQEERGRVGGYTF
TRBV5-1	TRBJ1-1	once	.	TGCGCCAGCAGCGGAGGTAGGAGTCAAGATGTAATGAACACTGAAGCTTTCTTT	CASSGGRSQDVMNTEAFF
TRBV20-1	TRBJ2-1	.	.	TGCAGTGCGGGGGGACGGGATGAGCAGTTCTTC	CSAGGRDEQFF
TRBV3-1/TRBV3-2	TRBJ2-2	.	.	TGTGCCAGCAGCCAAGGAGGGAACACCGGGGAGCTGTTTTTT	CASSQGGNTGELFF
TRBV6-2/TRBV6-3	TRBJ2-3	.	.	TGTGCCAGCAGTTACTCGTTCAGAATCGGCACAGATACGCAGTATTTT	CASSYSFRIGTDTQYF
TRBV5-1	TRBJ2-1	.	TRBD2	TGCGCCAGCAGCCCCCTAGCGGGAGGTTCCCACAATGAGCAGTTCTTC	CASSPLAGGSHNEQFF
TRBV5-5	TRBJ2-4	many	TRBD1	TGTGCCAGCGAGGAGACAGGGGTCAAAAACATTCAGTACTTC	CASEETGVKNIQYF
TRBV12-3/TRBV12-4	TRBJ1-1	.	.	TGTGCCAGCAGCCTGCCGGGGAGTACTGAAGCTTTCTTT	CASSLPGSTEAFF
TRBV9	TRBJ2-3	.	.	TGTGCCAGCAGCGCCCCCCCGGGGGGCACAGATACGCAGTATTTT	CASSAPPGGTDTQYF
TRBV19	TRBJ2-6	.	TRBD1	TGTGCCAGTCGACAGGGTAGATCTGGGGCCAACGTCCTGACTTTC	CASRQGRSGANVLTF
TRBV15	TRBJ2-3	.	TRBD1	TGTGCCACCAGCAGACCTGGACAGGGGGCGGCAGATACGCAGTATTTT	CATSRPGQGAADTQYF
TRBV6-5	TRBJ1-3	.	.	TGTGCCAGCAGTTTTGGAGGTGCTGGAAACACCATATATTTT	CASSFGGAGNTIYF
TRBV24-1	TRBJ2-2	.	.	TGTGCCACCCACGAGGGGGGGGCCGCCGGGGAGCTGTTTTTT	CATHEGGAAGELFF
TRBV21-1	TRBJ1-5	.	.	TGTGCCAGCAGAGCCAGGGGGCAACAGCCCCAGCATTTT	CASRARGQQPQHF
TRBV28	TRBJ1-5	.	TRBD1	TGTGCCAGCAGTCCGGACAGGGCGGATCAGCCCCAGCATTTT	CASSPDRADQPQHF
TRBV10-2	TRBJ2-1	once	.	TGCGCCAGCAGTGATCACGGTCCCTACAATGAGCAGTTCTTC	CASSDHGPYNEQFF
TRBV13	TRBJ2-5	.	.	TGTGCCAGCAGCTTAGGCGGGGTGAGACAAGAGACCCAGTACTTC	CASSLGGVRQETQYF
TRBV5-1	TRBJ1-1	.	.	TGCGCCAGCAGCTCCAGGTCGGCGGCGGGCACTGAAGCTTTCTTT	CASSSRSAAGTEAFF
TRBV27	TRBJ1-2	once	.	TGTGCCAGCAGAAAGTGGGGGGAGGGACTCTCTGGCTACACCTTC	CASRKWGEGLSGYTF
TRBV20-1	TRBJ1-6	.	.	TGCAGTGCTAGTAGGGCGGACAGCTCCTATAATTCACCCCTCCACTTT	CSASRADSSYNSPLHF
TRBV28	TRBJ1-4	.	.	TGTGCCAGCAGTTCCCCCTCAGGGTCAGCCAATGAAAAACTGTTTTTT	CASSSPSGSANEKLFF
TRBV7-9	TRBJ2-7	.	TRBD2	TGTGCCAGCAGCTTAGCCCCGGGAGGGGCCCACGAGCAGTACTTC	CASSLAPGGAHEQYF
TRBV12-3/TRBV12-4	TRBJ1-2	.	.	TGTGCCAGCAGTTTTCGGGTTTTCTATGGCTACACCTTC	CASSFRVFYGYTF
TRBV4-2	TRBJ1-5	.	.	TGTGCCAGCAGCCCTCGCGCAGGGGCTAGCAATCAGCCCCAGCATTTT	CASSPRAGASNQPQHF
TRBV10-3	TRBJ1-5	.	.	TGTGCCATCAGTTCAGGGGAAGGTCAGCCCCAGCATTTT	CAISSGEGQPQHF
TRBV23-1	TRBJ2-1	.	TRBD2	TGCGCCAGCAGTCAATCTGGGCTAGCGGGGTACAATGAGCAGTTCTTC	CASSQSGLAGYNEQFF
TRBV7-2	TRBJ1-1	.	TRBD1	TGTGCCAGCAGCTCCCGACAGGGGCACACTGAAGCTTTCTTT	CASSSRQGHTEAFF
TRBV11-1	TRBJ2-7	.	.	TGTGCCAGCAGCTTAGGAGGGAGCAGATACGAGCAGTACTTC	CASSLGGSRYEQYF
TRBV2	TRBJ2-3	.	TRBD2	TGTGCCAGCAGTGAAGGAGCGGGGGGGCCAAGGGGCACAGATACGCAGTATTTT	CASSEGAGGPRGTDTQYF
TRBV4-1	TRBJ1-2	.	.	TGCGCCAGCAGCCAATCAGGCCGGGGGTATAACTATGGCTACACCTTC	CASSQSGRGYNYGYTF
TRBV28	TRBJ1-1	.	.	TGTGCCAGCAGTTTATCCGGGTTGAGCAGGAGGTTGACTGAAGCTTTCTTT	CASSLSGLSRRLTEAFF
TRBV4-1	TRBJ1-3	.	.	TGCGCCAGCAGCCAAGATAACGGTTATGGAAACACCATATATTTT	CASSQDNGYGNTIYF
TRBV9	TRBJ1-2	.	TRBD1	TGTGCCAGCAGCGGAGGGAGGACAGGGGAAGGCTACACCTTC	CASSGGRTGEGYTF
TRBV5-4	TRBJ1-1	few	.	TGTGCCAGCAGCTTGGCAGTGAACACTGAAGCTTTCTTT	CASSLAVNTEAFF
TRBV6-5	TRBJ2-1	.	TRBD2	TGTGCCAGTTGGACCGGGACTAGCGGCCGCAATGAGCAGTTCTTC	CASWTGTSGRNEQFF
TRBV29-1	TRBJ1-1	once	.	TGCAGCGCCTTCCGGGTTCTGAACACTGAAGCTTTCTTT	CSAFRVLNTEAFF
TRBV19	TRBJ1-5	.	.	TGTGCCAGTAGTCGGTGGGCGAAAACGACAAATCAGCCCCAGCATTTT	CASSRWAKTTNQPQHF
TRBV18	TRBJ1-1	.	TRBD1	TGTGCCAGCTCACTTTGGGACAGCACTGAAGCTTTCTTT	CASSLWDSTEAFF
TRBV18	TRBJ1-1	.	.	TGTGCCAGCTCAGACAGGAACACTGAAGCTTTCTTT	CASSDRNTEAFF
TRBV5-1	TRBJ2-1	.	.	TGCGCCAGCAGCTTGTCGGTTCGTTCCAATGAGCAGTTCTTC	CASSLSVRSNEQFF
TRBV6-5	TRBJ2-3	.	.	TGTGCCAGCAGGGACGGGAACACAGATACGCAGTATTTT	CASRDGNTDTQYF
TRBV5-6	TRBJ2-7	once	.	TGTGCCAGCAGCCGGGGTGGGTACGAGCAGTACTTC	CASSRGGYEQYF
TRBV7-2	TRBJ2-7	.	TRBD2	TGTGCCAGCAGCTTAGATCTACTAGCGGTCCGGGAGCAGTACTTC	CASSLDLLAVREQYF
TRBV18	TRBJ1-1	.	TRBD1	TGTGCCAGCTCACCGGACAGGGGGCGCATTGATTCGGCTTTCTTT	CASSPDRGRIDSAFF
TRBV10-3	TRBJ2-5	.	.	TGTGCCATCGGCGGGACAGACCAAGAGACCCAGTACTTC	CAIGGTDQETQYF
TRBV19	TRBJ2-3	.	TRBD2	TGTGCCAGTAGTTCCGAAGCGGGGGGGCCGGTAGATACGCAGTATTTT	CASSSEAGGPVDTQYF
TRBV6-5	TRBJ2-3	.	.	TGTGCCAGCAGAACTAGCTCCCGGTTAGATACGCAGTATTTT	CASRTSSRLDTQYF